These 25 T cell receptor beta chains were all obtained from the same sample, sequenced in a study of T cell repertoires in cytomegalovirus infection. MiXCR was run by TCRdb on the reads, yielding one entry per CDR3 protein. The table has roughly 230,000 distinct CDR3 sequences, 15% to 20% seen once. Sequenced sample: CD8+ T cells from PBMCs. These receptors were obtained from a human donor in good health (CMV status not recorded). Some clones in this sample may be carry-over from other donors' samples.

This clonotype came up many times. The chain carries TRBV7-8 and TRBJ2-5; 12 bases are shared with TRBD2. CDR1 is SGHVS, CDR2 FQNEAQ, per germline. This CDR3 is 16 amino acids long. The trim removed 5 bases at V and 2 bases at J, leaving 6 bases unmatched. CDR3 sequence reads: CASSLPTSGGQETQYF. CDR3 DNA: TGTGCCAGCAGCCTACCGACTAGCGGGGGTCAAGAGACCCAGTACTTC.

V is TRBV4-3 and J is TRBJ2-2, with D hard to call. Germline V gene data show CDR1 as LGHNA and CDR2 as YSLEER. V shed 0 bases and J shed 2 bases, with 7 bases lying between them. CDR3 length: 15 residues. CDR3 sequence: CASSQDALNTGELFF. For the CDR3, the DNA is TGCGCCAGCAGCCAAGATGCCCTAAACACCGGGGAGCTGTTTTTT.

This clonotype appeared many times. The V call is TRBV28, the J call TRBJ2-7; D unresolved. Germline V lookup: CDR1 MDHEN, CDR2 SYDVKM. V lost 5 bases to trimming and J lost 3 bases, with 17 bases between them. The CDR3 runs 15 residues. The CDR3 here is CASSQQRGRIYEQYF. The CDR3 coding sequence is TGTGCCAGCAGTCAACAACGTGGCAGGATCTACGAGCAGTACTTC.

The chain links TRBV27 to TRBJ2-1, with D possibly matching TRBD2 (5 bases). This CDR3 has 13 residues. CDR1 is MNHEY, CDR2 SMNVEV, per germline (reference sequence). Between the trimmed V and J ends, which lost 8 bases and 6 bases, there was a span of 14 bases. The CDR3 coding sequence is TGTGCCAGCGCCGAACTAGGGTTCAATGAGCAGTTCTTC. As protein: CASAELGFNEQFF.

The chain employs TRBV29-1 and TRBJ1-2; D possibly corresponds to TRBD1 (6 bases). CDR1 and CDR2 (germline): SQVTM, ANQGSEA. The CDR3 is 13 residues long. V was pared by 0 bases and J by 6 bases, with 11 bases between. This CDR3 reads CSVEDGYRDGYTF. In nucleotides, the CDR3 is TGCAGCGTTGAAGATGGCTACAGGGATGGCTACACCTTC.

The V gene is TRBV4-1, the J gene TRBJ1-1, with D unclear. Trimming took off 0 bases at V and 1 base at J, with 6 bases between the two ends. The CDR3 consists of 14 residues. Looked up from germline, CDR1 is MGHRA and CDR2 is YSYEKL. This CDR3 is CASSQDITNTEAFF. The CDR3 DNA is TGCGCCAGCAGCCAAGACATTACGAACACTGAAGCTTTCTTT.

V is TRBV4-1 and J is TRBJ2-3; 7 bases match TRBD2. The V gene end was trimmed by 0 bases and the J gene end by 8 bases; junction bases not matched to a gene: 8. CDR1 MGHRA and CDR2 YSYEKL come from the germline V gene. This CDR3 region has 15 residues. The CDR3 DNA sequence: TGCGCCAGCAGCCAAGAGCCCAGCGGGGAGGGTACGCAGTATTTT. Amino acid sequence: CASSQEPSGEGTQYF.

This clonotype appeared many times. V usage is TRBV28 and J usage is TRBJ1-1; D gene unclear. V lost 6 bases and J lost 3, with 11 bases in between. Germline-derived CDR1 and CDR2 are MDHEN and SYDVKM. This CDR3 comprises 13 residues. CDR3 region: CASRRPRDTEAFF. DNA for the CDR3: TGTGCCAGCAGACGGCCACGGGACACTGAAGCTTTCTTT.

The rearrangement uses TRBV19 and TRBJ1-5; D remains unclear. The CDR3 runs to 14 residues. Germline CDR1 reads LNHDA; CDR2 reads SQIVND (reference sequence). Trimming left V 1 base short and J 4 bases short, with 8 bases between. CDR3 nucleotide sequence: TGTGCCAGTAGTATAGTGTTGAAGAATCAGCCCCAGCATTTT. This encodes CASSIVLKNQPQHF.

This sequence joins TRBV6-5 and TRBJ2-3; 9 bases are shared with TRBD1. V shed 5 bases, J shed 2 bases, and the junction held 17 bases outside the gene matches. The germline gives CDR1 MNHEY, CDR2 SVGAGI. The CDR3 totals 19 residues. The chain's CDR3 is CASSPGQGIQNGITDTQYF. CDR3 nucleotides: TGTGCCAGCAGTCCGGGACAGGGTATACAAAATGGGATCACAGATACGCAGTATTTT.

The rearrangement uses TRBV6-1 and TRBJ1-1; a possible D gene is TRBD1 (5 bases). V lost 2 bases to trimming and J lost 6 bases, with 7 bases between them. The CDR3 extends over 12 amino acids. Germline V gene sequence: CDR1 MNHNS, CDR2 SASEGT. CDR3 DNA sequence: TGTGCCAGCAGTGAATGGGGACCTGAAGCTTTCTTT. Its translation: CASSEWGPEAFF.

The chain combines TRBV5-1 with TRBJ2-1; D gene ambiguous. This CDR3 spans 13 amino acids. The V and J ends lost 1 base and 7 bases respectively, with 9 bases between them. In germline, CDR1 is SGHRS, CDR2 YFSETQ. The CDR3 spells CASSLRVGNEQFF. The CDR3 nucleotides read TGCGCCAGCAGCTTGAGGGTGGGGAATGAGCAGTTCTTC.

This chain connects TRBV5-4 to TRBJ2-3; D is perhaps TRBD1 (6 bases). The CDR3 is 15 residues long. V was pared by 5 bases and J by 0 bases, with 13 bases between. Germline loops: CDR1 SGHNT, CDR2 YYREEE (reference sequence). The CDR3 is CASSYRDISTDTQYF. As DNA, the CDR3 is TGTGCCAGCAGTTATCGGGACATAAGCACAGATACGCAGTATTTT.

This clonotype was counted at least ten times. The chain joins TRBV7-6 to TRBJ2-5; D is unclear. Trimming stripped 5 bases from V and 7 bases from J, with 11 bases between. The germline V gene encodes CDR1 SGHVS and CDR2 FNYEAQ. The CDR3 runs to 12 residues. In DNA form, the CDR3 reads TGTGCCAGCAGCCCCCCCGATCGGACCCAGTACTTC. Translation: CASSPPDRTQYF.

This clonotype appeared a few times. The rearrangement joins TRBV12-3 or TRBV12-4 to TRBJ1-2; D gene unclear. The CDR3 is 12 amino acids. Trimming pared 5 bases from V and 6 bases from J, leaving 10 bases between. The CDR3 spells CASSKVPDGYTF. The CDR3, as DNA: TGTGCCAGCAGTAAGGTCCCGGATGGCTACACCTTC.

Ten or more counts support this clonotype. J is TRBJ1-3 and V is TRBV4-1; D is undetermined. CDR3 size: 14 residues. Between the trimmed V and J ends, which lost 1 base and 4 bases, there was a span of 8 bases. The germline V gene has CDR1 MGHRA and CDR2 YSYEKL. DNA for the CDR3: TGCGCCAGCAGCCAAGGGTCGACCGGAAACACCATATATTTT. It encodes CASSQGSTGNTIYF.

This clonotype appeared many times. The chain uses TRBV14 and TRBJ2-7; 7 nucleotides match TRBD1. V shed 3 bases, J shed 6 bases, and the junction held 8 bases outside the gene matches. Germline CDR1 is SGHDN and CDR2 is FVKESK. The CDR3 is 14 amino acids. The CDR3: CASSQYAGGSEQYF. CDR3 bases: TGTGCCAGCAGCCAGTACGCAGGGGGTAGCGAGCAGTACTTC.

This clonotype was counted many times. J is TRBJ2-5 and V is TRBV7-2, with D perhaps matching TRBD1 (5 bases). CDR1 is SGHTA, CDR2 FQGNSA, per germline. This CDR3 comprises 17 residues. V shed 1 base and J shed 2 bases, with 17 bases lying between them. Here the CDR3 DNA reads TGTGCCAGCAGCTTAGGATACACCAGGGCAGAACAAGAGACCCAGTACTTC. Translated: CASSLGYTRAEQETQYF. The complete variable domain, with remaining parts taken from reference TRBV7-2 and TRBJ2-5, reads GAGVSQSPSNKVTEKGKDVELRCDPISGHTALYWYRQSLGQGLEFLIYFQGNSAPDKSGLPSDRFSAERTGGSVSTLTIQRTQQEDSAVYLCASSLGYTRAEQETQYFGPGTRLLVL.

This clonotype was detected many times. The rearrangement links TRBV6-5 to TRBJ1-2; TRBD1 matches at 7 bases. The germline CDR1 and CDR2 sequences are MNHEY and SVGAGI. Germline trimming cut 8 bases from V and 4 bases from J; bases unmatched to any gene: 7. The length of the CDR3 is 13 residues. This CDR3 is CASFRGDLYGYTF. CDR3 nucleotide sequence: TGTGCCAGCTTCAGGGGGGATCTCTATGGCTACACCTTC.

In regard to this clonotype: Since a much larger clone is just one base distant, this may be a read error. The V call is TRBV28, the J call TRBJ2-7; D unclear. This CDR3 contains 13 residues. Trimming pared 6 bases from V and 7 bases from J, leaving 16 bases between. Germline V gene data show CDR1 as MDHEN and CDR2 as SYDVKM. The CDR3 DNA sequence: TGTGCCAGCAGGGGGATTCCTGTGTGGGAGCAGTACTTC. It encodes CASRGIPVWEQYF.

J is TRBJ1-1 and V is TRBV28, with D possibly being TRBD1 (6 bases). Trimming removed 6 bases from V and 0 bases from J, with 14 bases in between. The V gene's germline CDR1 is MDHEN and CDR2 SYDVKM. This CDR3 has 15 amino acids. CDR3 sequence: CASSSYREMNTEAFF. Here the CDR3 DNA reads TGTGCCAGCAGCTCCTACAGGGAAATGAACACTGAAGCTTTCTTT. The variable domain in full, with the rest retrieved from reference TRBV28 and TRBJ1-1, is DVKVTQSSRYLVKRTGEKVFLECVQDMDHENMFWYRQDPGLGLRLIYFSYDVKMKEKGDIPEGYSVSREKKERFSLILESASTNQTSMYLCASSSYREMNTEAFFGQGTRLTVV.

The J gene is TRBJ2-5, the V gene TRBV6-1; 9 bases fit TRBD2. Unmatched junction bases numbered 13, after V lost 6 bases and J lost 5 bases. CDR3 length equals 16 residues. Germline-derived CDR1 and CDR2 are MNHNS and SASEGT. The CDR3 loop reads CASRTLGLAGLETQYF. Written as DNA, the CDR3 is TGTGCCAGCAGGACCCTGGGGCTAGCGGGGCTGGAGACCCAGTACTTC.

This clonotype occurred many times. V and J are TRBV11-1 and TRBJ2-3; 12 bases fit TRBD1. This CDR3 region has 15 residues. Losses at the gene ends were 5 bases for V and 4 bases for J; bases not matched to a gene: 4. From germline, CDR1 is SGHAT and CDR2 FQDESV (reference sequence). The CDR3 nucleotides read TGTGCCAGCAGCCGGGACAGGGGGCGGGCAGATACGCAGTATTTT. Protein sequence: CASSRDRGRADTQYF.

This clonotype was seen a few times. The chain combines TRBV2 with TRBJ2-1, with TRBD1 matching 7 bases. V shed 7 bases and J 3 bases; nucleotides not matched to a gene: 3. This CDR3 contains 13 residues. Germline assignment: CDR1 SNHLY and CDR2 FYNNEI. CDR3 DNA sequence: TGTGCCAGCATAGGGGGCGTCTACAATGAGCAGTTCTTC. Translating gives CASIGGVYNEQFF.

The V gene is TRBV6-2 or TRBV6-3, the J gene TRBJ1-5; 10 bases match TRBD1. V shed 0 bases and J 0 bases; nucleotides not matched to a gene: 14. CDR1 MNHEY and CDR2 SVGEGT come from the germline V gene. This CDR3 spans 21 amino acids. The CDR3 protein is CASSYSQTGGHPFPSNQPQHF. DNA for the CDR3: TGTGCCAGCAGTTACTCCCAGACAGGGGGCCATCCCTTCCCTAGCAATCAGCCCCAGCATTTT.